This T cell receptor beta chain was found in a study of blood T cells in healthy people across ages. CDR1 and CDR2 (germline): KGHDR, SFDVKD. The ends were cut back, 0 bases at V and 1 base at J, with 3 bases in the middle. The CDR3 loop spans 13 amino acids. With a J-beta primer mix and a sample-barcoded 5' primer, a second PCR ran about 7 to 12 cycles. The template-switch adaptor, which had 12 random nucleotides, put a tag on each cDNA molecule. MiXCR, applied by TCRdb to the 5' RACE reads, yields one record per CDR3 protein. The repertoire holds roughly 1,500,000 distinct CDR3 sequences, with roughly 40% as singletons.

The receptor's source is a young woman in good health. Sequences were obtained from blood. The genes are TRBV24-1 and TRBJ2-7; D ambiguous. Written as DNA, the CDR3 is TGTGCCACCAGTGATTTGGGGTCCTACGAGCAGTACTTC. It translates to CATSDLGSYEQYF.